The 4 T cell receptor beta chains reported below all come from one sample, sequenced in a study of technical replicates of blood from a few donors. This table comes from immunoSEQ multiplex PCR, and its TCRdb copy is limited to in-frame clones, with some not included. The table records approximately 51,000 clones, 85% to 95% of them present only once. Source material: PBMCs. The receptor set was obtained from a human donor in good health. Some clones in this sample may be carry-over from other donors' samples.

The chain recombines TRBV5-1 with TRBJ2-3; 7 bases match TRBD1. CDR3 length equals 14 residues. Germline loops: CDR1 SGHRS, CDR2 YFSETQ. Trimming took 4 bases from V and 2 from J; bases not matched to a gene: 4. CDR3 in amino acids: CASSPDRATDTQYF. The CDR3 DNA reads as TGCGCCAGCAGCCCCGACAGGGCCACAGATACGCAGTATTTT.

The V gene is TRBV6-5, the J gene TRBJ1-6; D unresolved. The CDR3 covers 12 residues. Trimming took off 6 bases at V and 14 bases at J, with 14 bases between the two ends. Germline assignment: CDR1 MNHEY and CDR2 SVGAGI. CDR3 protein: CASSPPDGALHF. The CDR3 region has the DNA TGTGCCAGCAGCCCTCCCGACGGGGCCCTCCACTTT.

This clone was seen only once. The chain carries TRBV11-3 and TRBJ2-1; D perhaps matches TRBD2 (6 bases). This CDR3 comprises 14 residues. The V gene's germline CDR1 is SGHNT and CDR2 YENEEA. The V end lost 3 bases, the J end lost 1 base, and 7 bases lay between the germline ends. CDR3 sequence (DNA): TGTGCCAGCAGCTTCGGGACTTCCTACAATGAGCAGTTCTTC. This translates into CASSFGTSYNEQFF.

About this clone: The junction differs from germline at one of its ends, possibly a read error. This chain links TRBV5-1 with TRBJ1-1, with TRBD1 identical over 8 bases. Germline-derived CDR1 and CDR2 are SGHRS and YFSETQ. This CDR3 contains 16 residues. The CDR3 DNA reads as TGCGCCAGCAGCTTGGAGGGTCGACAGGGGAACGCTGAAGCTTTCTTT. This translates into CASSLEGRQGNAEAFF.